The subject of this entry is one T cell receptor (beta chain). What it binds is not known. Different DNA sequences within this sample yield the same CDR3. The CDR3 contains 13 residues. J lost 4 bases, V lost 5 bases, and 4 bases had no gene match. Per germline, CDR1 SGHRS and CDR2 YFSETQ. The data were obtained in a study of shared clonotypes between healthy human individuals. Overall study results and limits: The small donor group covered limited genetic and exposure diversity. Among donors, clonotype sharing was expected to be affected by sequencing depth.

The authors ran the assay at deep level. Clones were read by immunoSEQ multiplex PCR, and TCRdb kept only the in-frame ones, dropping some. This sample has 1.6 million or so clones, with less than 99% found just once. The clonotype was recovered from a man aged 30-40 years in good health. Material: naive CD4+ T cells sorted from blood. The subset is: CD45RA+ positively selected. V usage is TRBV5-1 and J usage is TRBJ2-5, with TRBD2 identical over 8 bases. The DNA of the CDR3 is TGCGCCAGCAGTACGGGAGGGGGAGAGACCCAGTACTTC. Amino acids: CASSTGGGETQYF.